This T cell receptor (beta chain) was documented in a study of blood T cell repertoires in COVID-19. Across the whole study: COVID-19 samples collected from the United States, Italy and Spain covered acute and convalescent phases. The analysed material was cDNA or gDNA that came from T cells, B-cell-depleted T cells, or PBMCs.

Original handling: Estimated nucleated cell counts came from reference gene primer amplification. This table comes from immunoSEQ multiplex PCR, and its TCRdb copy is limited to in-frame clones, with some not included. That table furnishes V, J and clone size, whereas the DNA furnished D and trimming. The sample carries nearly 350,000 clones, more than 70% recorded once. Trimming cost V 3 bases and J 1 base; bases outside gene matches: 10. The CDR3 consists of 19 residues. CDR1 is KGHDR and CDR2 is SFDVKD in the germline V gene. The chain joins TRBV24-1 to TRBJ2-2; 10 bases agree with TRBD2. Sequenced sample: peripheral blood. This TCR derives from a man aged 30-40 years with active or convalescent COVID-19. The chain's CDR3 is CATSDPSSGGPRNTGELFF. CDR3 bases: TGTGCCACCAGTGATCCGTCTAGCGGGGGTCCCCGGAACACCGGGGAGCTGTTTTTT.